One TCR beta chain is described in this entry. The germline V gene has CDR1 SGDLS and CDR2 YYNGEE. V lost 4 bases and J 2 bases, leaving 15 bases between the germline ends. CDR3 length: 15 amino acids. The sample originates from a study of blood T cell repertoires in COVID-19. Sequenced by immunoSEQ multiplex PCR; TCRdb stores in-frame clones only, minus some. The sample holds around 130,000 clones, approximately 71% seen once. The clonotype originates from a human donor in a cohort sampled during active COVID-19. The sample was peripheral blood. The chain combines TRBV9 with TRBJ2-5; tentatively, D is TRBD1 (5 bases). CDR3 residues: CASSSRPAGQETQYF. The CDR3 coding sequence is TGTGCCAGCAGCTCTAGACCGGCAGGGCAAGAGACCCAGTACTTC.